One sample yielded the 16 T cell receptor beta chains listed below, sequenced in a study of T cells in narcolepsy. Produced via immunoSEQ multiplex PCR; TCRdb's table is partial and in-frame only. The sample contains hundreds of clones, roughly 20% of which appear only once. These receptors are not linked to any known antigen. Sequencing used cultured CD4+ T cells from cerebrospinal fluid. Source of these receptors: a human donor with narcolepsy.

This clone ranks as large. The genes are TRBV19 and TRBJ1-5; TRBD1 is a possible D gene (5 bases). The V and J ends lost 5 bases and 5 bases respectively, with 16 bases between them. Germline assignment: CDR1 LNHDA and CDR2 SQIVND (reference sequence). CDR3 length: 15 residues. DNA for the CDR3: TGTGCCAGTAGTGGGCAGGGTACATACGATCAGCCCCAGCATTTT. Translation gives CASSGQGTYDQPQHF.

This clone was detected a few times. Here the CDR3 DNA reads TGTGCCAGCAGTCAACTGGGACTAGCGGGAGTGGAGCAGTTCTTC. Translating gives CASSQLGLAGVEQFF. The J gene is TRBJ2-1, the V gene TRBV6-1; 14 bases agree with TRBD2. J was trimmed by 10 bases and V by 5 bases; bases with no gene match: 7. The CDR3 is 15 residues long. The V gene's germline CDR1 is MNHNS and CDR2 SASEGT.

This clone was counted a few times. The chain recombines TRBV5-1 with TRBJ2-1; 7 nucleotides line up with TRBD1. Germline CDR1 and CDR2: SGHRS and YFSETQ. Unmatched junction bases numbered 6, after V lost 4 bases and J lost 5 bases. The length of the CDR3 is 14 residues. CDR3: CASSIRDSHNEQFF. CDR3 DNA sequence: TGCGCCAGCAGCATCCGGGACAGCCACAATGAGCAGTTCTTC.

In this sample, this clone is large. The J gene is TRBJ2-2, the V gene TRBV6-1; 7 nucleotides align to TRBD2. With 2 bases clipped from V and 4 bases from J, the junction kept 1 base outside the gene matches. The length of the CDR3 is 14 residues. The germline CDR1 and CDR2 sequences are MNHNS and SASEGT. The CDR3 region is CASSELAATGELFF. CDR3 nucleotide sequence: TGTGCCAGCAGTGAACTAGCGGCCACCGGGGAGCTGTTTTTT.

This clone counts as medium-sized (0.01 to 0.1%). The chain recombines TRBV7-2 with TRBJ2-1; 7 nucleotides match TRBD1. The CDR3 covers 15 residues. V lost 5 bases, J lost 5 bases, and 9 bases stayed unmatched. From germline, CDR1 is SGHTA and CDR2 FQGNSA. The CDR3 reads CASSKGGSGDNEQFF. CDR3 bases: TGTGCCAGCAGCAAAGGGGGCAGCGGTGACAATGAGCAGTTCTTC.

The CDR3 loop is CASSYSKFGDYTF. Here the CDR3 DNA reads TGTGCCAGCAGTTACTCGAAGTTCGGGGACTACACCTTC. The rearrangement uses TRBV6-5 and TRBJ1-2; D uncertain. V was trimmed by 0 bases and J by 10 bases, leaving 12 bases between them. This CDR3 is built from 13 residues. The germline gives CDR1 MNHEY, CDR2 SVGAGI.

Sample share makes this clone medium-sized. The CDR3 region is CASSPQGWGTEAFF. The CDR3 nucleotides read TGTGCCAGCAGTCCTCAGGGGTGGGGGACTGAAGCTTTCTTT. The rearrangement joins TRBV6-5 to TRBJ1-1, with D possibly being TRBD1 (6 bases). Germline V lookup: CDR1 MNHEY, CDR2 SVGAGI. The V end was cut by 5 bases, the J end by 5 bases, with 15 bases between. The CDR3 has 14 residues.

V usage is TRBV2 and J usage is TRBJ2-1; D possibly corresponds to TRBD1 (7 bases). V was clipped by 5 bases and J by 9 bases, with 20 bases between them. The CDR3 has 15 residues. CDR1 is SNHLY, CDR2 FYNNEI, per germline. The CDR3 sequence: CASSQQGRPTGEQFF. Here the CDR3 DNA reads TGTGCCAGCAGTCAACAGGGGAGGCCTACAGGTGAGCAGTTCTTC. Complete variable domain (other parts from reference TRBV2 and TRBJ2-1): EPEVTQTPSHQVTQMGQEVILRCVPISNHLYFYWYRQILGQKVEFLVSFYNNEISEKSEIFDDQFSVERPDGSNFTLKIRSTKLEDSAMYFCASSQQGRPTGEQFFGPGTRLTVL.

The rearrangement uses TRBV5-1 and TRBJ2-5; D remains unclear. V lost 4 bases to trimming and J lost 1 base, with 5 bases between them. CDR3 length equals 12 residues. Germline CDR1 SGHRS, CDR2 YFSETQ. The CDR3 sequence: CASSPFQETQYF. CDR3 sequence (DNA): TGCGCCAGCAGCCCGTTCCAAGAGACCCAGTACTTC.

The chain employs TRBV5-5 and TRBJ2-2, with 13 positions matching TRBD2. The CDR3 runs 18 residues. The germline V gene encodes CDR1 SGHKS and CDR2 YYEKEE (reference sequence). V shed 3 bases and J 4 bases; nucleotides not matched to a gene: 9. The CDR3 sequence: CASSSGTSGILSTGELFF. CDR3 nucleotide sequence: TGTGCCAGCAGCTCCGGGACTAGCGGGATTTTGAGCACCGGGGAGCTGTTTTTT. The variable domain in full, with the rest retrieved from reference TRBV5-5 and TRBJ2-2, is DAGVTQSPTHLIKTRGQQVTLRCSPISGHKSVSWYQQVLGQGPQFIFQYYEKEERGRGNFPDRFSARQFPNYSSELNVNALLLGDSALYLCASSSGTSGILSTGELFFGEGSRLTVL.

This clone was detected only a few times. The chain carries TRBV5-4 and TRBJ1-6; 7 bases are a match to TRBD1. This CDR3 has 15 amino acids. V lost 4 bases to trimming and J lost 7 bases; unmatched junction nucleotides: 8. Per germline, CDR1 SGHNT and CDR2 YYREEE (reference sequence). Here the CDR3 reads CASSLKQGFNSPLHF. DNA of the CDR3: TGTGCCAGCAGCCTGAAACAGGGGTTCAATTCACCCCTCCACTTT.

A few counts support this clone. The chain carries TRBV11-1 and TRBJ2-7; possibly TRBD1 for D (6 bases). The ends were cut back, 5 bases at V and 5 bases at J, with 10 bases in the middle. Germline V lookup: CDR1 SGHAT, CDR2 FQDESV (reference sequence). The CDR3 totals 12 residues. CDR3 region: CASSQQGNEQYF. DNA of the CDR3: TGTGCCAGCAGCCAGCAGGGGAACGAGCAGTACTTC.

This clone counts as medium-sized. V gene TRBV7-2 combines with J gene TRBJ2-1; 10 positions agree with TRBD2. Germline assignment: CDR1 SGHTA and CDR2 FQGNSA. Trimming removed 5 bases from V and 2 bases from J; junction bases left unmatched: 9. This CDR3 region has 17 residues. CDR3 in DNA: TGTGCCAGCAGCCCGTTGACTAGCGGGTCACCCTACAATGAGCAGTTCTTC. It yields the protein CASSPLTSGSPYNEQFF.

The chain is built from TRBV6-5 and TRBJ1-5; TRBD1 matches at 8 bases. CDR1 is MNHEY and CDR2 is SVGAGI in the germline V gene. The ends lost 5 bases at V and 4 bases at J; junction bases unmatched: 4. CDR3 length: 14 residues. For the CDR3, the DNA is TGTGCCAGCAGTGGGAGACAGGGGAATCAGCCCCAGCATTTT. Its translation: CASSGRQGNQPQHF.

In its sample, this clone ranks as large (0.1 to 1%). V usage is TRBV27 and J usage is TRBJ1-2; D is ambiguous. V was shortened by 3 bases and J by 2 bases, with 7 bases between the two germline ends. The CDR3 is 13 amino acids. Germline V CDR1 and CDR2: MNHEY, SMNVEV (reference sequence). The DNA of the CDR3 is TGTGCCAGCAGTTTTGAGGGCAACTATGGCTACACCTTC. Translation gives CASSFEGNYGYTF.

This clone qualifies as medium-sized. The chain carries TRBV28 and TRBJ1-1; D call uncertain. Germline-derived CDR1 and CDR2 are MDHEN and SYDVKM. V was trimmed by 5 bases and J by 1 base, leaving 11 bases between them. This CDR3 has 14 residues. CDR3 region: CASSLLSKNTEAFF. The CDR3 DNA follows: TGTGCCAGCAGTCTACTTTCGAAGAACACTGAAGCTTTCTTT.